The clone carrying this TCR beta chain was seen once. Antigen unknown. The data originate from a study of T cell responses to AZD1222 COVID-19 vaccine. General study findings and limits: Spike-specific TCR repertoires showed rising breadth and depth after two AZD1222 doses.

The table came from immunoSEQ multiplex PCR; TCRdb's copy has only in-frame clones and leaves some out. This sample has 150,000 or so clones, with approximately 90% found just once. The sequences come from peripheral blood, collected on day 0 of AZD1222 vaccination. This sequence originates from an adult in good health.

Here the CDR3 reads CASGDGELFF. CDR3 DNA: TGTGCCAGCGGCGACGGGGAGCTGTTTTTT. The chain links TRBV6-5 to TRBJ2-2; no reliable D call. This CDR3 is 10 amino acids long. The germline CDR1 and CDR2 sequences are MNHEY and SVGAGI. The V gene lost 8 bases and the J gene lost 7 bases, with 5 bases spanning the gap.